Following are 9 T cell receptor beta chains from one sample sequenced in a study of CXCR3-negative and CXCR3-positive naive CD8 T cells. UMI labels and 5' RACE were used to prepare the TRB cDNA libraries. TCRdb reworked the 5' RACE reads into one entry per CDR3 protein, no DNA. The table lists about 89,000 distinct CDR3 sequences, with around 0.58% in the top ten. The antigens of these receptors remain unknown. General study findings and limits: In CXCR3-positive naive cells, the TRB CDR3s were more hydrophobic than in CXCR3-negative naive cells.

Sequenced sample: naive CXCR3+ CD8+ T cells from blood. Subset of the sample: CD45RO-CCR7+CD27+CD95- naive CD8+ T cells expressing CXCR3 (TNR3+). These TCRs come from a human donor in good health. Some clones in this sample may be carry-over from other donors' samples.

The chain has TRBV29-1 and TRBJ2-1; the TCRdb call, TRBD2, lacks DNA for checking. From germline, CDR1 is SQVTM and CDR2 ANQGSEA. The CDR3 covers 14 residues. CDR3 sequence reads: CSVERTSGDNEQFF.

The V and J genes are TRBV28 and TRBJ2-3; with no DNA, the TCRdb D assignment of TRBD2 cannot be verified. CDR3 length: 11 amino acids. Germline CDR1 is MDHEN and CDR2 is SYDVKM. CDR3 amino acids: CASTSRGTQYF.

The chain uses TRBV7-9 and TRBJ2-1; the D call from TCRdb, TRBD1, cannot be confirmed without DNA. The germline V gene has CDR1 SEHNR and CDR2 FQNEAQ (reference sequence). This CDR3 is built from 12 residues. CDR3 residues: CASSTGTNEQFF.

The genes are TRBV27 and TRBJ2-7; TCRdb reports TRBD1, a call that lacks DNA to check it against. Germline CDR1 MNHEY, CDR2 SMNVEV (reference sequence). The CDR3 runs to 14 residues. CDR3 amino acids: CASRHRDIYYEQYF.

The rearrangement joins TRBV5-1 to TRBJ2-2; TCRdb indicates TRBD1, and absent DNA this call remains unverified. The CDR3 loop spans 15 amino acids. Germline CDR1 is SGHRS and CDR2 is YFSETQ. This CDR3 is CASSPSPTGAGELFF.

This chain uses TRBV29-1 with TRBJ2-5; TCRdb designates TRBD1, a call that cannot be tested without DNA. Germline-derived CDR1 and CDR2 are SQVTM and ANQGSEA. This CDR3 has 13 amino acids. CDR3 amino acids: CSVEGMGRETQYF.

The chain couples TRBV15 to TRBJ2-5; no DNA is available, so the TRBD2 call from TCRdb remains unchecked. CDR3 size: 13 residues. Germline V gives CDR1 LNHNV, CDR2 YYDKDF (reference sequence). CDR3 loop: CATREGIWETQYF.

V usage is TRBV28 and J usage is TRBJ2-3; the TRBD1 assignment by TCRdb is unverifiable without DNA. This CDR3 region has 15 residues. Germline assignment: CDR1 MDHEN and CDR2 SYDVKM. The CDR3 sequence is CASQLRDRGVDTQYF.

The CDR3 loop reads CASTPGGTNEKLFF. The J gene is TRBJ1-4, the V gene TRBV7-2; TCRdb calls TRBD1, which cannot be checked without DNA. The length of the CDR3 is 14 residues. The V gene's germline CDR1 is SGHTA and CDR2 FQGNSA.